What follows are 2 T cell receptor beta chains derived from one specimen sequenced in a study of blood T cell repertoires in COVID-19. Assay: immunoSEQ multiplex PCR; the TCRdb copy retains only in-frame clones and omits some. Of about 120,000 clones listed, 84% were seen once; the top ten hold under 4%. The specimen was PBMCs or T cells enriched from blood (not recorded which). The receptors originated from a woman in her 30s who had recovered from COVID-19.

The chain carries TRBV12-3 or TRBV12-4 and TRBJ1-6, with TRBD1 matching 8 bases. V was clipped by 7 bases and J by 10 bases; unmatched bases: 6. The CDR3 totals 13 residues. CDR3 amino acids: CASTPGQASPLHF. CDR3 DNA sequence: TGTGCCAGCACCCCGGGACAGGCCTCACCCCTCCACTTT.

The rearrangement uses TRBV24-1 and TRBJ1-1; D is perhaps TRBD1 (6 bases). The V end lost 4 bases, the J end lost 7 bases, and 15 bases lay between the germline ends. The CDR3 is 14 residues long. Germline-derived CDR1 and CDR2 are KGHDR and SFDVKD. CDR3 region: CATSDSDRRGEAFF. CDR3 sequence (DNA): TGTGCCACCAGTGACTCGGACAGACGGGGTGAAGCTTTCTTT.